What follows describes a single T cell receptor beta chain. Antigen unknown. The data stem from a study of T cell responses to AZD1222 COVID-19 vaccine. The study, taken as a whole, reports: Spike was spanned by vaccine-associated CD4 TCRs, which were dominant at 160-218 and 743-854. There were mostly white British donors and more females than males, and clonal diversity was possibly underestimated.

This table comes from immunoSEQ multiplex PCR, and its TCRdb copy is limited to in-frame clones, with some not included. The sample yields some 150,000 clones, over 75% seen once. Pooled samples include second doses given at about 4 or 12 weeks. This specimen was peripheral blood, taken 28 days after the second AZD1222 dose. The sequence came from an adult who received the AZD1222 COVID-19 vaccine.

CDR3 in DNA: TGTGCCAGCAGCCAAGAAGGGGGGACAGCAAATCAGCCCCAGCATTTT. It translates to CASSQEGGTANQPQHF. This rearrangement joins TRBV4-2 to TRBJ1-5, with 7 bases lining up with TRBD1. The CDR3 has 16 amino acids. J lost 4 bases, V lost 0 bases, and 6 bases had no gene match. Germline CDR1 and CDR2: LGHNA and YNFKEQ.